This record concerns one T cell receptor beta chain sequence. Libraries were prepared by immunoSEQ multiplex PCR; TCRdb keeps only in-frame clonotypes and omits some of them. The table records roughly 150,000 clones, 85% to 90% of them present only once. These data belong to a study of blood T cell repertoires in COVID-19. Study context: In each case, the material was cDNA or gDNA derived from T cells, B-cell-depleted T cells, or PBMCs.

The CDR3 has 16 residues. Losses at the gene ends were 6 bases for V and 1 base for J; bases not matched to a gene: 7. The germline V gene encodes CDR1 LNHDA and CDR2 SQIVND (reference sequence). The sequenced sample consisted of peripheral blood. The rearrangement joins TRBV19 to TRBJ1-3, with TRBD1 matching over 9 bases. This clonotype originated in a middle-aged woman with acute or convalescent COVID-19. This CDR3 is CASRETGGFSGNTIYF. The DNA of the CDR3 is TGTGCCAGTAGGGAAACAGGGGGCTTTTCTGGAAACACCATATATTTT.